Here is one TCR beta chain with its context. Germline loops: CDR1 MNHEY, CDR2 SVGEGT. The CDR3 has 16 amino acids. Trimming pared 6 bases from V and 5 bases from J, leaving 22 bases between. This specimen belongs to a study of blood T cell repertoires in COVID-19. About the study: T cells, B-cell-depleted T cells, or PBMCs supplied cDNA or gDNA.

Original processing notes: Reference gene primer amplification yielded estimated nucleated cell counts. Using immunoSEQ multiplex PCR, the repertoire was profiled, and TCRdb retains in-frame clones only, with some absent. The V and J calls and clone size are taken from that table; D and trimming were inferred from the DNA. The table has roughly 250,000 clones, around 90% seen once. This receptor was obtained from a man under 40 with COVID-19, enrolled during active disease. The V gene is TRBV6-2 or TRBV6-3, the J gene TRBJ1-1; D is possibly TRBD1 (5 bases). Sequenced material: peripheral blood. The CDR3 region has the DNA TGTGCCAGCAGCTCCTTGGTCGGGGGGGGTAAGACTGAAGCTTTCTTT. Translating gives CASSSLVGGGKTEAFF.